This TCR beta chain emerged from a study of lung T cells in sarcoidosis with Löfgren's syndrome (dated 2017 in TCRdb). Background on the whole study: Sarcoidosis was characterized as a granulomatous disease that is mostly pulmonary, in which CD4+ T cells accumulate in bronchoalveolar lavage fluid. The repertoire analyses concentrated on Lofgren's syndrome patients. Broader findings and caveats from the paper: Recognition of a sarcoidosis-associated antigen was only suggested; the antigen itself remained putative and unidentified. In alphabeta pairing analysis, TRAV12-1 preferentially paired with TRBV2, and these paired TCRs showed CDR3 homology. CDR3 motifs in TRAV12-1 and TRBV2 were reported to be shared across several Lofgren's syndrome patients, which suggests public CD4+ TCR repertoires. TRAV12-1 and TRBV2 were reported as the most expanded V gene segments in Löfgren's syndrome patients compared with control subjects.

V is reduced by 4 bases and J by 6 bases, leaving a spacing of 4 bases between them. The CDR3 covers 11 residues, taking in both the cysteine and the phenylalanine. This entry keeps only the CDR3 DNA: 33 bases, framed from base 1. CDR1 MDHEN and CDR2 SYDVKM were looked up in the germline V gene. This clonotype is judged medium-sized (0.01 to 0.1%). Its cognate antigen has yet to be identified. Nothing much larger sits one base from this clone, and base qualities are not available. Sequenced using an Illumina MiSeq. The raw public reads went through TCRdb reprocessing: fastp at Q25, MiXCR clone calling, in-frame beta chains kept. Each CDR3 protein gets just one entry, which takes the most common genes and DNA from the rows behind it. This sample comprises 20,000 or so distinct CDR3 sequences, roughly a fifth of them detected only once. 4.1% of the sample is taken by the ten largest.

The sample consisted of CD4+ T cells from PBMCs. The source of this sequence is a human donor with sarcoidosis (Löfgren's syndrome or another form), or a control subject (not recorded which). The V and J segments used are TRBV28 and TRBJ1-5, with the D gene call left open. The bases are TGTGCCAGCAGTTCAACTCAGCCCCAGCATTTT. Its coded protein is CASSSTQPQHF.